This is a list of T cell receptor beta chains from one sample in a study of T cell repertoires in cytomegalovirus infection. TCRdb redid the calling of the reads with MiXCR, one entry per CDR3 protein. The table includes some 200,000 distinct CDR3 sequences, roughly 9% detected once. The sample comprised PBMCs. The receptors were sampled from a human donor in good health (CMV status not recorded). Some clones in this sample may be carry-over from other donors' samples. Both conserved end residues are part of each CDR3. D genes are given only for firm matches. Rows may omit the clone size; those that give it use once, few, many or a size class.

many . TRBJ2-4 TRBV7-8 CASSRSRALGKNIQYF TGTGCCAGCAGTCGGAGTAGGGCCTTAGGCAAAAACATTCAGTACTTC
. . TRBJ1-1 TRBV20-1 CSPRDWNTEAFF TGCAGTCCACGGGACTGGAACACTGAAGCTTTCTTT
many . TRBJ1-4 TRBV7-9 CASSFTANNEKLFF TGTGCCAGCAGCTTCACAGCTAATAATGAAAAACTGTTTTTT
many TRBD2 TRBJ2-1 TRBV7-3 CASSLNIRGMAGAYNEQFF TGTGCCAGCAGCTTAAATATCCGGGGTATGGCGGGAGCCTACAATGAGCAGTTCTTC
few TRBD2 TRBJ2-6 TRBV5-1 CASSFETSGRMGANVLTF TGCGCCAGCAGCTTCGAAACTAGCGGGAGAATGGGGGCCAACGTCCTGACTTTC
many . TRBJ1-3 TRBV7-2 CASSPDRSISGNTIYF TGTGCCAGCAGCCCCGACAGGTCAATCTCTGGAAACACCATATATTTT
medium-sized TRBD1 TRBJ2-7 TRBV7-2 CASSLGTGTLLPYEQYF TGTGCCAGCAGCCTAGGGACAGGGACGCTTCTTCCGTACGAGCAGTACTTC
. . TRBJ2-2 TRBV6-2/TRBV6-3 CASSYETTNTGELFF TGTGCCAGCAGTTACGAGACTACGAACACCGGGGAGCTGTTTTTT
many . TRBJ2-1 TRBV7-8 CASSVRDEQFF TGTGCCAGCAGTGTTCGGGATGAGCAGTTCTTC
many . TRBJ2-3 TRBV4-1 CASSQASTTDTQYF TGCGCCAGCAGCCAAGCATCCACCACAGATACGCAGTATTTT
many TRBD1 TRBJ2-7 TRBV20-1 CSARAGTATYEQYF TGCAGTGCTAGGGCCGGGACAGCCACCTACGAGCAGTACTTC
few . TRBJ1-3 TRBV6-6 CASSYSGAAGNTIYF TGTGCCAGCAGTTACTCGGGGGCCGCGGGAAACACCATATATTTT
. TRBD2 TRBJ2-1 TRBV19 CASSDFLRLAAGNEQFF TGTGCCAGTAGTGATTTCCTTAGACTAGCGGCGGGGAATGAGCAGTTCTTC
few TRBD2 TRBJ2-1 TRBV20-1 CSARFGLAGGKQFF TGCAGTGCTAGATTTGGACTAGCGGGGGGGAAGCAGTTCTTC
many . TRBJ2-2 TRBV19 CASSIASTGELFF TGTGCCAGTAGTATAGCGAGCACCGGGGAGCTGTTTTTT
few TRBD2 TRBJ2-2 TRBV6-2/TRBV6-3 CASSYPPSGVGPYTGELFF TGTGCCAGCAGCTACCCCCCTAGCGGAGTCGGTCCGTACACCGGGGAGCTGTTTTTT
few TRBD1 TRBJ1-1 TRBV7-2 CASSERDSLLAFF TGTGCCAGCAGTGAAAGGGACAGCCTGTTGGCTTTCTTT
. . TRBJ2-5 TRBV9 CASSVDGRGVETQYF TGTGCCAGCAGCGTAGATGGTCGGGGAGTAGAGACCCAGTACTTC
few TRBD1 TRBJ2-7 TRBV5-1 CASSLSPGQGSYEQYF TGCGCCAGCAGCTTGTCACCGGGACAGGGTTCCTACGAGCAGTACTTC
many . TRBJ1-5 TRBV7-2 CASSSGTLSNQPQHF TGTGCCAGCAGCTCTGGCACGCTTAGCAATCAGCCCCAGCATTTT
many TRBD2 TRBJ2-5 TRBV7-2 CASSLGLAGGLVETQYF TGTGCCAGCAGCCTTGGACTAGCGGGGGGGCTGGTAGAGACCCAGTACTTC
. . TRBJ1-1 TRBV20-1 CSASKQNTEAFF TGCAGTGCTAGCAAGCAGAACACTGAAGCTTTCTTT
. . TRBJ2-4 TRBV6-2/TRBV6-3 CASREGGVAKNIQYF TGTGCCAGCAGAGAGGGTGGAGTAGCCAAAAACATTCAGTACTTC
many TRBD2 TRBJ2-7 TRBV28 CASSLRLAGLYEQYF TGTGCCAGCAGTTTGAGACTAGCGGGACTCTACGAGCAGTACTTC
. TRBD1 TRBJ1-1 TRBV7-9 CASSDRTGNTEAFF TGTGCCAGCAGCGACCGGACAGGGAACACTGAAGCTTTCTTT
many . TRBJ1-5 TRBV7-2 CASSFTHSADQPQHF TGTGCCAGCAGCTTTACCCACAGTGCCGATCAGCCCCAGCATTTT
many . TRBJ1-2 TRBV6-1 CASTSGARGTSYGYTF TGTGCCAGCACCTCGGGTGCGAGGGGGACGAGCTATGGCTACACCTTC
. TRBD2 TRBJ2-5 TRBV28 CASSFTAGVETQYF TGTGCCAGCAGTTTTACAGCGGGAGTTGAGACCCAGTACTTC
many TRBD2 TRBJ2-1 TRBV7-9 CASSSGGSYNEQFF TGTGCCAGCAGCTCCGGGGGGTCCTACAATGAGCAGTTCTTC
. TRBD1 TRBJ1-5 TRBV19 CASRPTGVINQPQHF TGTGCCAGTAGACCAACAGGGGTTATCAATCAGCCCCAGCATTTT